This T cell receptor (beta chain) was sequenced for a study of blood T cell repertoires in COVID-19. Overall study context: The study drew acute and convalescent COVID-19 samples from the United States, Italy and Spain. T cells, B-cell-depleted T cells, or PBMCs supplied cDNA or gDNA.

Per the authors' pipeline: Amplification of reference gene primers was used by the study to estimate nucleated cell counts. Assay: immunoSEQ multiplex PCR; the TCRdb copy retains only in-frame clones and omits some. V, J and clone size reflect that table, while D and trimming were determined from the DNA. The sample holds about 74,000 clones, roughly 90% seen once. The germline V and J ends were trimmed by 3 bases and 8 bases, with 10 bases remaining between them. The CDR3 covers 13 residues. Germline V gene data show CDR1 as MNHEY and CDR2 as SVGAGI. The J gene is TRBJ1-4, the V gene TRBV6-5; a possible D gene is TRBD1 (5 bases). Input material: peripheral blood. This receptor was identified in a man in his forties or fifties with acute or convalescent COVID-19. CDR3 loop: CASSYQGGEKLFF. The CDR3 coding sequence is TGTGCCAGCAGTTATCAGGGAGGCGAAAAACTGTTTTTT.